This entry lists 17 T cell receptor beta chains sequenced from one sample in a study of graft-versus-host responses after intestinal transplantation. TCRdb's copy holds only in-frame clones and misses some; the assay was immunoSEQ multiplex PCR. The table lists 60,000 to 90,000 clones, roughly 88% of them singletons. No antigen has been assigned to these receptors. The sequencing here drew on unstimulated CD8+ T cells sorted from spleen or lymph node cells, taken before intestinal transplant. Receptor source: a human donor who received an intestinal transplant.

The CDR3 DNA reads as TGCGCCAGCAGTTGGGTGGGACAAGACTACGAGCAGTACTTC. It specifies CASSWVGQDYEQYF. V usage is TRBV5-1 and J usage is TRBJ2-7, with TRBD1 as a possible D gene (6 bases). V dropped 5 bases and J dropped 3 bases, with 15 bases sitting between them. Germline loops: CDR1 SGHRS, CDR2 YFSETQ. This CDR3 has 14 amino acids.

This chain joins TRBV2 and TRBJ1-5; D possibly corresponds to TRBD1 (5 bases). V gave up 3 bases and J gave up 3 bases, with 12 bases separating them. Germline-derived CDR1 and CDR2 are SNHLY and FYNNEI. The CDR3 runs 15 residues. In DNA, the CDR3 is TGTGCCAGCAGTGACTCCGGGACTCTCAATCAGCCCCAGCATTTT. The encoded protein is CASSDSGTLNQPQHF.

The CDR3 sequence: CASSQSFSGPGGVNYGYTF. The DNA for the CDR3 is TGTGCCAGCAGCCAAAGTTTTTCAGGCCCCGGAGGGGTGAACTATGGCTACACCTTC. The rearrangement joins TRBV7-8 to TRBJ1-2; TRBD1 is a possible D gene (5 bases). The CDR3 sequence is 19 residues long. Germline V gene lookup returns CDR1 SGHVS and CDR2 FQNEAQ. V was shortened by 5 bases and J by 2 bases, with 27 bases between the two germline ends.

This clone was seen a few times. The rearrangement joins TRBV5-6 to TRBJ1-5, with D perhaps TRBD1 (6 bases). The CDR3 length is 13 residues. Trimming removed 2 bases at V and 7 bases at J, with 10 bases between. The germline CDR1 and CDR2 sequences are SGHDT and YYEEEE. The CDR3 region is CASSFRQDQPQHF. The CDR3 nucleotides are TGTGCCAGCAGCTTCCGACAGGACCAGCCCCAGCATTTT. Together with reference TRBV5-6 and TRBJ1-5, the CDR3 gives the full variable domain: DAGVTQSPTHLIKTRGQQVTLRCSPKSGHDTVSWYQQALGQGPQFIFQYYEEEERQRGNFPDRFSGHQFPNYSSELNVNALLLGDSALYLCASSFRQDQPQHFGDGTRLSIL.

This clone was counted a single time. This chain uses TRBV7-8 with TRBJ2-1, with TRBD1 as a possible D gene (6 bases). The CDR3 runs to 12 residues. Trimming took off 5 bases at V and 6 bases at J, with 8 bases between the two ends. Germline CDR1 and CDR2: SGHVS and FQNEAQ. The DNA for the CDR3 is TGTGCCAGCAGCCGGGACATCAATGAGCAGTTCTTC. Translation gives CASSRDINEQFF.

The chain recombines TRBV7-8 with TRBJ2-7; D might be TRBD1 (5 bases). CDR1 is SGHVS and CDR2 is FQNEAQ in the germline V gene. CDR3 size: 14 residues. Trimming removed 1 base from V and 4 bases from J, with 11 bases in between. CDR3 sequence reads: CASSLEGPNYEQYF. The CDR3 DNA follows: TGTGCCAGCAGCTTAGAGGGGCCCAATTACGAGCAGTACTTC.

The genes are TRBV7-6 and TRBJ2-5; 8 bases line up with TRBD1. Losses at the gene ends were 3 bases for V and 5 bases for J; bases not matched to a gene: 2. CDR3 length equals 13 residues. CDR1 is SGHVS and CDR2 is FNYEAQ in the germline V gene. The CDR3 sequence is CASSLTGVETQYF. The CDR3 DNA sequence: TGTGCCAGCAGCTTGACAGGGGTGGAGACCCAGTACTTC. Full variable domain (rest looked up from reference TRBV7-6 and TRBJ2-5): GAGVSQSPRYKVTKRGQDVALRCDPISGHVSLYWYRQALGQGPEFLTYFNYEAQQDKSGLPNDRFSAERPEGSISTLTIQRTEQRDSAMYRCASSLTGVETQYFGPGTRLLVL.

V is TRBV27 and J is TRBJ1-6; 8 bases fit TRBD1. The V gene's germline CDR1 is MNHEY and CDR2 SMNVEV (reference sequence). The CDR3 is 13 amino acids. Trimming cost V 6 bases and J 9 bases; bases outside gene matches: 4. CDR3 region: CASSTDRGSPLHF. CDR3 nucleotide sequence: TGTGCCAGCAGCACAGACAGGGGTTCACCCCTCCACTTT.

The chain combines TRBV6-5 with TRBJ1-6; no firm D call. Germline CDR1 and CDR2: MNHEY and SVGAGI. The CDR3 length is 14 residues. The germline V and J ends were trimmed by 7 bases and 10 bases, with 17 bases remaining between them. Written as DNA, the CDR3 is TGTGCCAGCACCTCCCTCGGGGTGGAGTCACCCCTCCACTTT. Translating gives CASTSLGVESPLHF.

This chain connects TRBV7-6 to TRBJ2-5, with TRBD2 matching 8 bases. Trimming cost V 5 bases and J 2 bases; bases outside gene matches: 7. Germline V gene lookup returns CDR1 SGHVS and CDR2 FNYEAQ. The CDR3 is 15 amino acids. CDR3 protein: CASSPTLAVQETQYF. The DNA of the CDR3 is TGTGCCAGCAGCCCAACACTAGCGGTTCAAGAGACCCAGTACTTC.

This clone was found once. This chain connects TRBV7-8 to TRBJ1-5; unclear D gene. Germline V gene sequence: CDR1 SGHVS, CDR2 FQNEAQ. The V end lost 5 bases, the J end lost 4 bases, and 12 bases lay between the germline ends. This CDR3 is 14 amino acids long. This CDR3 reads CASSGGRLNQPQHF. CDR3 DNA sequence: TGTGCCAGCAGCGGAGGACGGTTAAATCAGCCCCAGCATTTT.

This clone was found a few times. The chain couples TRBV6-6 to TRBJ1-1, with D perhaps TRBD1 (5 bases). In germline, CDR1 is MNHNY, CDR2 SVGAGI (reference sequence). The V end was cut by 7 bases, the J end by 8 bases, with 11 bases between. This CDR3 is 11 amino acids long. CDR3 protein: CASTLGGEAFF. CDR3 DNA: TGTGCCAGCACGCTCGGGGGGGAAGCTTTCTTT.

This clone was detected once. V gene TRBV19 combines with J gene TRBJ1-6; D remains unclear. Germline V gives CDR1 LNHDA, CDR2 SQIVND (reference sequence). This CDR3 contains 13 residues. V was clipped by 7 bases and J by 12 bases, with 16 bases between them. The CDR3 DNA sequence: TGTGCCAGTACCGAGGAGGGATTGGGACCCCTCCACTTT. This encodes CASTEEGLGPLHF. The full variable domain, rest sourced from reference TRBV19 and TRBJ1-6, is DGGITQSPKYLFRKEGQNVTLSCEQNLNHDAMYWYRQDPGQGLRLIYYSQIVNDFQKGDIAEGYSVSREKKESFPLTVTSAQKNPTAFYLCASTEEGLGPLHFGNGTRLTVT.

This sequence joins TRBV9 and TRBJ2-3; D may be TRBD2 (5 bases). V lost 6 bases to trimming and J lost 4 bases, with 18 bases between them. Germline CDR1 reads SGDLS; CDR2 reads YYNGEE. The CDR3 runs 15 residues. As DNA, the CDR3 is TGTGCCAGCACCCCAAGGGCTAGCTTGGCAGATACGCAGTATTTT. Its protein is CASTPRASLADTQYF.

The chain links TRBV19 to TRBJ1-1, with 7 positions matching TRBD1. In germline, CDR1 is LNHDA, CDR2 SQIVND (reference sequence). The CDR3 length is 14 residues. V shed 5 bases and J 0 bases; nucleotides not matched to a gene: 3. CDR3 nucleotides: TGTGCCAGTAGTCGGGACAGCTTGAACACTGAAGCTTTCTTT. Protein: CASSRDSLNTEAFF. Supplemented by reference TRBV19 and TRBJ1-1, the full variable domain reads DGGITQSPKYLFRKEGQNVTLSCEQNLNHDAMYWYRQDPGQGLRLIYYSQIVNDFQKGDIAEGYSVSREKKESFPLTVTSAQKNPTAFYLCASSRDSLNTEAFFGQGTRLTVV.

V and J are TRBV7-9 and TRBJ2-5; 8 nucleotides match TRBD1. Germline V gene sequence: CDR1 SEHNR, CDR2 FQNEAQ (reference sequence). Unmatched junction bases numbered 6, after V lost 4 bases and J lost 5 bases. The CDR3 runs 14 residues. The CDR3 DNA follows: TGTGCCAGCAGCTCACCATACAGGGGGGAGACCCAGTACTTC. Translation: CASSSPYRGETQYF.

The chain combines TRBV5-1 with TRBJ1-1; D might be TRBD1 (6 bases). V was shortened by 4 bases and J by 1 base, with 17 bases between the two germline ends. This CDR3 comprises 16 residues. Germline lookup yields CDR1 SGHRS and CDR2 YFSETQ. CDR3 in amino acids: CASSPRQEITNTEAFF. DNA for the CDR3: TGCGCCAGCAGCCCCCGACAGGAGATAACGAACACTGAAGCTTTCTTT.